This section outlines one T cell receptor (beta chain) sequence together with its context. This entry belongs to a study of blood T cell repertoires in COVID-19. Study-wide context: From T cells, B-cell-depleted T cells, or PBMCs came the material, which was cDNA or gDNA.

Per the original data handling: Amplification of reference gene primers provided the estimated nucleated cell counts. Generated by immunoSEQ multiplex PCR, the TCRdb table keeps only in-frame clones and is missing some. Clone size and V and J calls were adopted from that table, with D and trimming inferred from the DNA. Here the sample spans over 250,000 clones, under 90% being singletons. CDR1 and CDR2 (germline): SGHTA, FQGTGA. Between the trimmed V and J ends, which lost 0 bases and 8 bases, there was a span of 8 bases. The CDR3 sequence is 13 residues long. The gene calls are TRBV7-3 and TRBJ2-1; the D gene is possibly TRBD2 (6 bases). The receptor was derived from a woman between 45 and 65 years old who had recovered from COVID-19. Input material: peripheral blood. CDR3 nucleotide sequence: TGTGCCAGCAGCTTAACACTAGCCCATGAGCAGTTCTTC. Its protein product is CASSLTLAHEQFF.